This is a list of T cell receptor beta chains from one sample in a study of shared clonotypes between healthy human individuals. Assay used: immunoSEQ multiplex PCR; TCRdb lists only in-frame clones, some missing. The table has roughly 2,000,000 clones, roughly 94% seen once; the top ten hold around 1.2%. The sample taken for sequencing was naive CD8+ T cells sorted from blood. These receptors originate from a man between 18 and 29 years old in good health. The CDR3 runs from the conserved cysteine through the conserved F or W. The order of the fields is clone size, J gene, V gene, D gene, CDR3 DNA, CDR3 protein. A D gene is named only where the DNA matches it firmly. A row's size may be missing; if present it is once, few, many or a size class.

-	TRBJ2-7	TRBV5-1	-	TGCGCCAGCAGCCCGGACAGACGGATTGACGAGCAGTACTTC	CASSPDRRIDEQYF
-	TRBJ1-3	TRBV7-9	TRBD1	TGTGCCAGCAGCCCGAGTCCCGGGACAGGGACAAGCTCTGGAAACACCATATATTTT	CASSPSPGTGTSSGNTIYF
-	TRBJ1-4	TRBV2	TRBD1	TGTGCCAGCAGCAGGACAGGGGGTCATGAAAAACTGTTTTTT	CASSRTGGHEKLFF
-	TRBJ2-7	TRBV5-4	-	TGTGCCAGCAGCTTGTCAGGGGACGAGCAGTACTTC	CASSLSGDEQYF
-	TRBJ2-7	TRBV28	-	TGTGCCAGCAGTTTAAACCGGGACGAGCAGTACTTC	CASSLNRDEQYF
-	TRBJ2-7	TRBV11-2	TRBD2	TGTGCCAGCAGCCTGGGAGGGAGGTACGAGCAGTACTTC	CASSLGGRYEQYF
once	TRBJ2-5	TRBV4-1	TRBD2	TGCGCCAGCAGCCCCGAACCGACTAGCGGGATTGGGACCCAGTACTTC	CASSPEPTSGIGTQYF
-	TRBJ1-2	TRBV9	TRBD1	TGTGCCAGCAGCGAACAGGGGGCGTACGGCTACACCTTC	CASSEQGAYGYTF
-	TRBJ1-2	TRBV6-6	TRBD1	TGTGCCAGCAGTGACTGGGACAGGGGATATGGCTACACCTTC	CASSDWDRGYGYTF
-	TRBJ2-7	TRBV18	TRBD1	TGTGCCAGCTCACCGGGGACAGGGGACGGCTACGAGCAGTACTTC	CASSPGTGDGYEQYF
-	TRBJ2-5	TRBV29-1	-	TGCAGCGGGGGGCGGACAAATCAAGAGACCCAGTACTTC	CSGGRTNQETQYF
-	TRBJ1-1	TRBV5-1	TRBD1	TGCGCCAGCAGCTTGGGGCCGACAGGGCTGAACACTGAAGCTTTCTTT	CASSLGPTGLNTEAFF
-	TRBJ1-1	TRBV25-1	-	TGTGCCAGCAGTGAATGGGGCGGGGCGGCGGCTTTCTTT	CASSEWGGAAAFF
-	TRBJ2-1	TRBV11-2	TRBD2	TGTGCCAGCAGCTTACTAGCGGGGGGTAGGGAGCAGTTCTTC	CASSLLAGGREQFF
-	TRBJ2-7	TRBV13	TRBD1	TGTGCCAGCAGCTTACTAGAAGGGGGCGACGAGCAGTACTTC	CASSLLEGGDEQYF
-	TRBJ1-6	TRBV27	-	TGTGCCAGCAGTTTCTCGGGGGCTAATTCACCCCTCCACTTT	CASSFSGANSPLHF
-	TRBJ2-7	TRBV11-2	-	TGTGCCAGCAGCTTAGATCTTAGCGTCAGCTCCTACGAGCAGTACTTC	CASSLDLSVSSYEQYF
-	TRBJ2-7	TRBV27	TRBD1	TGTGCCATAGGACCCGGGACAGGGGTGAACGAGCAGTACTTC	CAIGPGTGVNEQYF
once	TRBJ1-3	TRBV7-9	-	TGTGCCAGCAGCTTTGAGGGCTCTGGAAACACCATATATTTT	CASSFEGSGNTIYF
-	TRBJ1-2	TRBV6-5	TRBD1	TGTGCCAGCAGTGGGGACAGGGCCTATGGCTACACCTTC	CASSGDRAYGYTF
-	TRBJ1-2	TRBV5-4	TRBD1	TGTGCCAGCAGCTTGGCGGGGGACAGGGGGCGCGGCTACACCTTC	CASSLAGDRGRGYTF
-	TRBJ2-3	TRBV11-3	TRBD2	TGTGCCAGCAGCGCTAGCAAAGCGGGACCAGATACGCAGTATTTT	CASSASKAGPDTQYF
-	TRBJ1-1	TRBV9	-	TGTGCCAGCAGCGACGGGGGGACTGAAGCTTTCTTT	CASSDGGTEAFF
-	TRBJ2-7	TRBV29-1	-	TGCAGCGTTGAAGAAGAGAACGCCTACGAGCAGTACTTC	CSVEEENAYEQYF
-	TRBJ2-1	TRBV30	-	TGTGCCTGGAGTGTAAAGTTCGTGGACAATGAGCAGTTCTTC	CAWSVKFVDNEQFF
-	TRBJ1-1	TRBV9	TRBD1	TGTGCCAGCAGCGACCTACTGACAGGGGACACTGAAGCTTTCTTT	CASSDLLTGDTEAFF
-	TRBJ1-1	TRBV4-3	-	TGCGCCAGCAGCCAAGATTTGGGGGGCGGAAGGAACACTGAAGCTTTCTTT	CASSQDLGGGRNTEAFF
-	TRBJ2-1	TRBV2	TRBD2	TGTGCCAGCAGTGACCCGGGACTAGCAGTTGGTGAGCAGTTCTTC	CASSDPGLAVGEQFF
-	TRBJ1-2	TRBV7-9	-	TGTGCCAGCAGCTTAGAAGGGTATGGCTACACCTTC	CASSLEGYGYTF
-	TRBJ2-5	TRBV30	TRBD1	TGTGCCTGGGAGGGACAGGGGCTTTGGGAGACCCAGTACTTC	CAWEGQGLWETQYF
-	TRBJ1-5	TRBV6-6	-	TGTGCCAGCAGTTCGGGCCTCGGGGGGCCCGGTTTATCCCAGCATTTT	CASSSGLGGPGLSQHF
-	TRBJ1-1	TRBV28	-	TGTGCCAGCAGTTTCAGGGCATACACTGAAGCTTTCTTT	CASSFRAYTEAFF
few	TRBJ1-2	TRBV25-1	TRBD1	TGTGCCAGCAGTGACTCAGGGGGTGGCTACACCTTC	CASSDSGGGYTF
-	TRBJ2-1	TRBV15	TRBD2	TGTGCCACCAGCAGAGTGCGGGAGGGCAGAAATGAGCAGTTCTTC	CATSRVREGRNEQFF
once	TRBJ1-3	TRBV4-3	-	TGCGCCAGCAGCCAAGATAATGGGCAGGGATCGCCTGGAAACACCATATATTTT	CASSQDNGQGSPGNTIYF
-	TRBJ2-2	TRBV4-1	TRBD1	TGCGCCAGCAGCAGAACAGGGGGCGAGACCGGGGAGCTGTTTTTT	CASSRTGGETGELFF
-	TRBJ2-7	TRBV10-1	-	TGCGCCAGCAGTGAGTCACGTTCCTACGAGCAGTACTTC	CASSESRSYEQYF
-	TRBJ1-1	TRBV18	-	TGTGCCAGCTCACCAGAGGGGTGGACCACTGAAGCTTTCTTT	CASSPEGWTTEAFF